These 29 T cell receptor beta chains originate from one sample sequenced in a study of CXCR3-negative and CXCR3-positive naive CD8 T cells. cDNA libraries for TRB were generated by 5' RACE incorporating UMI labels. Using the 5' RACE reads, TCRdb records one entry per CDR3 protein without DNA. This sample's clone table lists fewer than 95,000 distinct CDR3 sequences. Material for sequencing was naive CXCR3- CD8+ T cells from blood. Subset of the sample: CD45RO-CCR7+CD27+CD95- naive CD8+ T cells lacking CXCR3 (TNR3-). The receptor source for this set is a human donor in good health. Some clones in this sample may be carry-over from other donors' samples.

J is TRBJ1-5 and V is TRBV10-3; TCRdb's D gene call, TRBD1, goes unchecked for lack of DNA. This CDR3 comprises 17 residues. Germline loops: CDR1 ENHRY, CDR2 SYGVKD. CDR3 residues: CAISESDGGKSNQPQHF.

The chain combines TRBV28 with TRBJ1-3; the D call from TCRdb, TRBD1, cannot be confirmed without DNA. This CDR3 spans 15 amino acids. Germline CDR1 MDHEN, CDR2 SYDVKM. The CDR3 sequence: CASSLDITSGNTIYF. The variable domain in full, completed from reference TRBV28 and TRBJ1-3, reads DVKVTQSSRYLVKRTGEKVFLECVQDMDHENMFWYRQDPGLGLRLIYFSYDVKMKEKGDIPEGYSVSREKKERFSLILESASTNQTSMYLCASSLDITSGNTIYFGEGSWLTVV.

The rearrangement joins TRBV5-1 to TRBJ2-7; TCRdb selects TRBD1, and the lack of DNA leaves this call unchecked. CDR3 length: 14 residues. The germline V gene encodes CDR1 SGHRS and CDR2 YFSETQ. CDR3 protein: CASSLGDSSYEQYF.

The chain carries TRBV20-1 and TRBJ2-7. Germline loops: CDR1 DFQATT, CDR2 SNEGSKA (reference sequence). The CDR3 covers 15 residues. CDR3 residues: CSARDFLGRAYEQYF.

This rearrangement joins TRBV14 to TRBJ2-7; TCRdb names TRBD2, which stays unverified in the absence of DNA. This CDR3 has 15 residues. Looked up from germline, CDR1 is SGHDN and CDR2 is FVKESK. This CDR3 is CASSQAWGLSYGQYF.

V usage is TRBV5-1 and J usage is TRBJ2-7. The germline gives CDR1 SGHRS, CDR2 YFSETQ. The CDR3 sequence is 12 residues long. CDR3 sequence: CASSPVGDEQYF. Combining the CDR3 with reference TRBV5-1 and TRBJ2-7 gives the whole variable domain KAGVTQTPRYLIKTRGQQVTLSCSPISGHRSVSWYQQTPGQGLQFLFEYFSETQRNKGNFPGRFSGRQFSNSRSEMNVSTLELGDSALYLCASSPVGDEQYFGPGTRLTVT.

V is TRBV6-4 and J is TRBJ2-7; TCRdb names TRBD1, which stays unverified in the absence of DNA. Germline V gene data show CDR1 as MRHNA and CDR2 as SNTAGT. CDR3 length: 12 residues. CDR3 loop: CAIVPTTYEQYF.

The chain employs TRBV7-9 and TRBJ2-7; TCRdb names TRBD1, which stays unverified in the absence of DNA. This CDR3 has 15 amino acids. Germline V lookup: CDR1 SEHNR, CDR2 FQNEAQ (reference sequence). The CDR3 loop reads CASSSRGQEHREQYF. Supplemented by reference TRBV7-9 and TRBJ2-7, the full variable domain reads DTGVSQNPRHKITKRGQNVTFRCDPISEHNRLYWYRQTLGQGPEFLTYFQNEAQLEKSRLLSDRFSAERPKGSFSTLEIQRTEQGDSAMYLCASSSRGQEHREQYFGPGTRLTVT.

J is TRBJ2-2 and V is TRBV29-1. CDR1 and CDR2 from the germline V gene are SQVTM and ANQGSEA. The length of the CDR3 is 15 residues. This CDR3 is CSVEQVDDNTGELFF.

The chain combines TRBV20-1 with TRBJ2-7; TCRdb outputs TRBD1, but without DNA this stays unchecked. This CDR3 is 13 amino acids long. Germline-derived CDR1 and CDR2 are DFQATT and SNEGSKA (reference sequence). The CDR3 loop reads CSASGTGSYEQYF.

The chain is built from TRBV6-5 and TRBJ1-2; the D gene TCRdb calls, TRBD1, cannot be checked with no DNA. Germline assignment: CDR1 MNHEY and CDR2 SVGAGI. The CDR3 length is 16 residues. CDR3 sequence reads: CASSYQGGRGRSGYTF.

The chain links TRBV5-1 to TRBJ1-1; the D call from TCRdb, TRBD1, cannot be confirmed without DNA. The CDR3 is made up of 16 amino acids. Germline assignment: CDR1 SGHRS and CDR2 YFSETQ. The CDR3 protein is CASSSGQWAADTEAFF. The entire variable domain, with the rest obtained from reference TRBV5-1 and TRBJ1-1, is as follows: KAGVTQTPRYLIKTRGQQVTLSCSPISGHRSVSWYQQTPGQGLQFLFEYFSETQRNKGNFPGRFSGRQFSNSRSEMNVSTLELGDSALYLCASSSGQWAADTEAFFGQGTRLTVV.

The CDR3 spells CASSQDTGAYTEAFF. This chain links TRBV4-3 with TRBJ1-1; TCRdb gives TRBD1 as the D gene, but with no DNA this cannot be confirmed. Germline lookup yields CDR1 LGHNA and CDR2 YSLEER. The CDR3 is 15 residues long.

This chain connects TRBV12-3 or TRBV12-4 to TRBJ2-1; TCRdb designates TRBD1, a call that cannot be tested without DNA. CDR3 length equals 16 residues. The CDR3 here is CASSLGWGATYNEQFF.

The CDR3 loop reads CASSELGGDYGYTF. V and J are TRBV25-1 and TRBJ1-2; TCRdb's D call of TRBD1 is untestable without DNA. CDR1 is MGHDK and CDR2 is SYGVNS in the germline V gene. The CDR3 loop spans 14 amino acids.

The rearrangement joins TRBV4-2 to TRBJ2-1. The germline gives CDR1 LGHNA, CDR2 YNFKEQ. The CDR3 is 14 residues long. CDR3 protein: CASSQDPSYNEQFF.

This rearrangement joins TRBV6-2 or TRBV6-3 to TRBJ1-5. Germline lookup yields CDR1 MNHEY and CDR2 SVGEGT. The CDR3 covers 13 residues. CDR3 region: CASSYEVNQPQHF.

The chain joins TRBV5-1 to TRBJ2-1. The CDR3 consists of 13 residues. Germline V gene sequence: CDR1 SGHRS, CDR2 YFSETQ. CDR3 sequence: CASSLIAANEQFF.

The chain couples TRBV7-3 to TRBJ2-3. This CDR3 contains 12 residues. Germline loops: CDR1 SGHTA, CDR2 FQGTGA. The CDR3 is CASSEAADTQYF.

The J gene is TRBJ2-5, the V gene TRBV5-1; TCRdb returns TRBD2, unconfirmable since there is no DNA. Germline CDR1 is SGHRS and CDR2 is YFSETQ. This CDR3 contains 15 residues. The CDR3 loop reads CASSLQTPTQETQYF.

The V call is TRBV27, the J call TRBJ2-1. CDR3 length: 13 amino acids. Germline V gives CDR1 MNHEY, CDR2 SMNVEV (reference sequence). The chain's CDR3 is CASSPTESNEQFF.

The chain combines TRBV6-6 with TRBJ2-1; the TCRdb D gene call, TRBD2, has no DNA to confirm it. The CDR3 is 14 amino acids. Per germline, CDR1 MNHNY and CDR2 SVGAGI (reference sequence). This chain's CDR3 is CATRTTYMYNEQFF.

The CDR3 sequence is CASSAGTYEQYF. V is TRBV6-6 and J is TRBJ2-7; TCRdb indicates TRBD1, and absent DNA this call remains unverified. This CDR3 is built from 12 residues. In germline, CDR1 is MNHNY, CDR2 SVGAGI (reference sequence).

This chain connects TRBV7-3 to TRBJ1-5. The CDR3 extends over 11 amino acids. Germline lookup yields CDR1 SGHTA and CDR2 FQGTGA. The CDR3: CASSLGQPQHF.

This sequence joins TRBV13 and TRBJ1-6. The CDR3 runs 16 residues. Germline CDR1 is PRHDT and CDR2 is FYEKMQ (reference sequence). The CDR3 is CASSLGQGGSGSPLHF. Variable domain in full (rest from reference TRBV13 and TRBJ1-6): AAGVIQSPRHLIKEKRETATLKCYPIPRHDTVYWYQQGPGQDPQFLISFYEKMQSDKGSIPDRFSAQQFSDYHSELNMSSLELGDSALYFCASSLGQGGSGSPLHFGNGTRLTVT.

The CDR3 protein is CASSPKGPREYEQYF. The chain is built from TRBV5-5 and TRBJ2-7; TCRdb proposes TRBD1, but this gene call is untestable without DNA. Germline-derived CDR1 and CDR2 are SGHKS and YYEKEE (reference sequence). The CDR3 runs 15 residues.

This rearrangement joins TRBV27 to TRBJ1-6; absent DNA, TCRdb's TRBD1 call cannot be checked. The CDR3 is 13 amino acids. CDR1 and CDR2 from the germline V gene are MNHEY and SMNVEV (reference sequence). The CDR3 region is CASSPDSNSPLHF.

V gene TRBV20-1 combines with J gene TRBJ1-1; the TCRdb D gene call, TRBD1, has no DNA to confirm it. CDR1 and CDR2 from the germline V gene are DFQATT and SNEGSKA (reference sequence). This CDR3 has 13 amino acids. CDR3 sequence reads: CSAREQGGTEAFF.

The V gene is TRBV5-1, the J gene TRBJ2-1; lacking DNA, the TRBD2 call made by TCRdb goes unchecked. The CDR3 covers 16 residues. Germline values: CDR1 SGHRS, CDR2 YFSETQ. This CDR3 is CASSLREGGAYNEQFF.